Listed below are T cell receptor beta chains from one sample, sequenced in a study of T cell repertoires in cytomegalovirus infection. Using its own MiXCR run on the reads, TCRdb lists one record per CDR3 protein. The table records more than 500,000 distinct CDR3 sequences, 16% of them present only once. Sequenced sample: CD8+ T cells from PBMCs. The receptors were gathered from a human donor in good health (CMV status not recorded). Some clones in this sample may be carry-over from other donors' samples. Both conserved end residues are part of each CDR3. D genes are given only for firm matches. The listing skips clone size in some rows; elsewhere it reads once, few, many or a size class.

D gene: TRBD1
J gene: TRBJ2-6
V gene: TRBV7-9
clone size: many
CDR3 DNA: TGTGCCAGCAGCTCCCTCGCGGGACAGGGCCTACCTGGGGCCAACGTCCTGACTTTC
CDR3 protein: CASSSLAGQGLPGANVLTF

D gene: TRBD2
J gene: TRBJ2-7
V gene: TRBV12-3/TRBV12-4
clone size: many
CDR3 DNA: TGTGCCAGCAGGGACTCTAGCGGACACTACGAGCAGTACTTC
CDR3 protein: CASRDSSGHYEQYF

D gene: TRBD1
J gene: TRBJ2-5
V gene: TRBV7-8
clone size: many
CDR3 DNA: TGTGCCAGCAGCTCCCGCATGCTGACAGGGGAAGAGACCCAGTACTTC
CDR3 protein: CASSSRMLTGEETQYF

D gene: TRBD1
J gene: TRBJ2-1
V gene: TRBV5-5
clone size: NA
CDR3 DNA: TGTGCCAGCAGCTTGCGGACAGGGGGCCTGAACACCTACAATGAGCAGTTCTTC
CDR3 protein: CASSLRTGGLNTYNEQFF

D gene: NA
J gene: TRBJ2-4
V gene: TRBV7-9
clone size: many
CDR3 DNA: TGTGCCAGCAGCTTAGGCGAGGAAGGGATTGGGGAGTACTTC
CDR3 protein: CASSLGEEGIGEYF

D gene: TRBD2
J gene: TRBJ2-2
V gene: TRBV7-8
clone size: many
CDR3 DNA: TGTGCCAGCAGCGACCCGGGACTAGCGGACCCGAACACCGGGGAGCTGTTTTTT
CDR3 protein: CASSDPGLADPNTGELFF

D gene: NA
J gene: TRBJ1-1
V gene: TRBV13
clone size: NA
CDR3 DNA: TGTGCCAGCAGCTTTCCCACCCTTCCGACTGAAGCTTTCTTT
CDR3 protein: CASSFPTLPTEAFF

D gene: NA
J gene: TRBJ2-2
V gene: TRBV4-1
clone size: NA
CDR3 DNA: TGCGCCAGCAGCCAAGAATGGCAGGGTGGAACCGGGGAGCTGTTTTTT
CDR3 protein: CASSQEWQGGTGELFF

D gene: NA
J gene: TRBJ2-7
V gene: TRBV19
clone size: NA
CDR3 DNA: TGTGCCACTGCCGGGACTGTGAACTACGAGCAGTACTTC
CDR3 protein: CATAGTVNYEQYF

D gene: NA
J gene: TRBJ2-1
V gene: TRBV7-3
clone size: many
CDR3 DNA: TGTGCCAGCAGCTTAAACGGTAGCTCCTACAATGAGCAGTTCTTC
CDR3 protein: CASSLNGSSYNEQFF

D gene: TRBD1
J gene: TRBJ2-7
V gene: TRBV3-1
clone size: few
CDR3 DNA: TGTGCCAGCAGCCAAGAAGGGACAGCCTACGAGCAGTACTTC
CDR3 protein: CASSQEGTAYEQYF

D gene: TRBD1
J gene: TRBJ1-1
V gene: TRBV7-9
clone size: many
CDR3 DNA: TGTGCCAGCAGCCATGGGACAGTAGCTTTCTTT
CDR3 protein: CASSHGTVAFF

D gene: TRBD2
J gene: TRBJ2-5
V gene: TRBV28
clone size: many
CDR3 DNA: TGTGCCAGCAGCCCCGGGAGCGGGAGGGTGGAGACCCAGTACTTC
CDR3 protein: CASSPGSGRVETQYF

D gene: TRBD2
J gene: TRBJ2-1
V gene: TRBV3-1
clone size: few
CDR3 DNA: TGTGCCAGCGGGTGGGGGGGTGAGCAGTTCTTC
CDR3 protein: CASGWGGEQFF

D gene: NA
J gene: TRBJ1-1
V gene: TRBV11-2
clone size: many
CDR3 DNA: TGTGCCAGCAGCTTCTGGGGCGGCACTGAAGCTTTCTTT
CDR3 protein: CASSFWGGTEAFF

D gene: NA
J gene: TRBJ1-2
V gene: TRBV12-5
clone size: many
CDR3 DNA: TGTGCTAGTGGCTATTCAGGGGTCGCGGGTGGCTACACCTTC
CDR3 protein: CASGYSGVAGGYTF

D gene: TRBD1
J gene: TRBJ1-2
V gene: TRBV28
clone size: few
CDR3 DNA: TGTGCCAGCAGCCTGACCCGGGACAGGATCGACTATGGCTACACCTTC
CDR3 protein: CASSLTRDRIDYGYTF

D gene: NA
J gene: TRBJ2-3
V gene: TRBV4-1
clone size: NA
CDR3 DNA: TGCGCCAGCAGCCAAGAAAGGGTGGCAGATACGCAGTATTTT
CDR3 protein: CASSQERVADTQYF

D gene: TRBD1
J gene: TRBJ1-2
V gene: TRBV12-5
clone size: many
CDR3 DNA: TGTGCTAGTGGTTTGGGAGAGACAGGGGACAAGGATGGCTACACCTTC
CDR3 protein: CASGLGETGDKDGYTF

D gene: TRBD2
J gene: TRBJ2-5
V gene: TRBV6-5
clone size: many
CDR3 DNA: TGTGCCAGCAGTTCCAAGCGGGAGGGAGGCTTAGGGTGGACCCAGTACTTC
CDR3 protein: CASSSKREGGLGWTQYF

D gene: TRBD2
J gene: TRBJ2-1
V gene: TRBV7-9
clone size: many
CDR3 DNA: TGTGCCAGCAGCGCCCGGACTAGCGGGGGCGATGAGCAGTTCTTC
CDR3 protein: CASSARTSGGDEQFF

D gene: NA
J gene: TRBJ2-5
V gene: TRBV7-9
clone size: NA
CDR3 DNA: TGTGCCAGCAGCTTAAGCGGATATAAAGAGACCCAGTACTTC
CDR3 protein: CASSLSGYKETQYF

D gene: TRBD2
J gene: TRBJ2-1
V gene: TRBV7-9
clone size: NA
CDR3 DNA: TGTGCCAGCAGCTTCCGACTAGCGGGAGTGCCCGCCAATGAGCAGTTCTTC
CDR3 protein: CASSFRLAGVPANEQFF

D gene: NA
J gene: TRBJ1-5
V gene: TRBV13
clone size: few
CDR3 DNA: TGTGCCAGCAGCTTAGGGATGAAGAATCAGCCCCAGCATTTT
CDR3 protein: CASSLGMKNQPQHF

D gene: TRBD2
J gene: TRBJ2-1
V gene: TRBV14
clone size: NA
CDR3 DNA: TGTGCCAGCAGTCGTCCGGGACTAGCGGATTACAATGAGCAGTTCTTC
CDR3 protein: CASSRPGLADYNEQFF

D gene: NA
J gene: TRBJ1-5
V gene: TRBV7-6
clone size: few
CDR3 DNA: TGTGCCAGCAGCTTACTGGGGGCTAGTCAGCCCCAGCATTTT
CDR3 protein: CASSLLGASQPQHF

D gene: NA
J gene: TRBJ1-2
V gene: TRBV7-9
clone size: many
CDR3 DNA: TGTGCCAGCAGCCCCCGGCAGAAGATCTACTACAACAACTATGGCTACACCTTC
CDR3 protein: CASSPRQKIYYNNYGYTF

D gene: TRBD2
J gene: TRBJ2-7
V gene: TRBV7-2
clone size: many
CDR3 DNA: TGTGCCAGCAGCCAAGGACTAGCGGGAGTTCAGTCCTACGAGCAGTACTTC
CDR3 protein: CASSQGLAGVQSYEQYF

D gene: NA
J gene: TRBJ2-7
V gene: TRBV7-6
clone size: many
CDR3 DNA: TGTGCCAGCAGCTTAGAGGGCGGACTTTCGATGTCCTACGAGCAGTACTTC
CDR3 protein: CASSLEGGLSMSYEQYF

D gene: TRBD2
J gene: TRBJ2-3
V gene: TRBV9
clone size: once
CDR3 DNA: TGTGCCAGCAGCGCCCCTCGGGGGGGCGCCCGCACAGATACGCAGTATTTT
CDR3 protein: CASSAPRGGARTDTQYF

D gene: NA
J gene: TRBJ1-5
V gene: TRBV4-1
clone size: few
CDR3 DNA: TGCGCCAGCAGCCAAGATTTAAGTCAGCCCCAGCATTTT
CDR3 protein: CASSQDLSQPQHF

D gene: TRBD1
J gene: TRBJ2-7
V gene: TRBV10-2
clone size: few
CDR3 DNA: TGCGCCAGCACCACCAGGGACAGGGCGGTTCCGGAGCAGTACTTC
CDR3 protein: CASTTRDRAVPEQYF

D gene: NA
J gene: TRBJ2-3
V gene: TRBV4-1
clone size: NA
CDR3 DNA: TGCGCCAGCAGCCAAGAACGGTCGGGCTGGCAGTATTTT
CDR3 protein: CASSQERSGWQYF